The sequence of this T cell receptor beta chain was determined in a study of cytomegalovirus exposure and HLA in healthy donors. The overall study: Researchers previously reported finding 90 million to 130 million unique TCR beta sequences from around 200 million T cells. Study-level results: The study flagged fewer than 200 TCR beta chains as cytomegalovirus-associated. An analysis done earlier found most TCR beta V segments productive about 90% or about 30% of the time.

In regard to this clone: Antigen specificity is unknown.

The CDR3 runs to 13 residues. The V gene's germline CDR1 is SGHNT and CDR2 YYREEE (reference sequence). Trimming removed 0 bases from V and 4 bases from J, with 4 bases in between. In the PCR, 60 Vbeta and 13 Jbeta primers were used. TCRdb's copy holds only in-frame clones and misses some; the assay was immunoSEQ multiplex PCR. In the table there are 100,000 to 150,000 clones, approximately 79% of which are singletons. Donors were ostensibly healthy at sampling, although undocumented immune exposures were probable. The material sequenced was PBMCs. The sequence came from a man in his thirties or forties in good health and CMV-seronegative. The chain links TRBV5-4 to TRBJ2-2; D ambiguous. Here the CDR3 reads CASSLVGTGELFF. DNA for the CDR3: TGTGCCAGCAGCTTGGTCGGCACCGGGGAGCTGTTTTTT.